The clone carrying this T cell receptor beta chain has at least ten counts. Its antigen is as yet unknown. The data derive from a study of glioma-infiltrating T cells. Using RNA template, CDR3s of TCR alpha and beta were amplified with iRepertoire arm-PCR. One-step reverse transcription and amplification started from approximately 100-400 ng of tissue mRNA or PBMC total RNA. From the multiplex PCR reads, TCRdb called clonotypes with MiXCR, one entry per CDR3 protein. The sample lists some 40,000 distinct CDR3 sequences, 20% to 25% occurring once. Findings of the study overall: Tissue-blood divergence was below expectation in non-neoplastic patients, above in gliomas. CDR3 overlap between tissue and blood was very small.

Trimming cost V 5 bases and J 6 bases, with 14 bases left between them. The CDR3 runs to 13 residues. The V gene's germline CDR1 is DFQATT and CDR2 SNEGSKA (reference sequence). J is TRBJ2-1 and V is TRBV20-1; D is unclear. The TCR was taken from a human donor with low-grade glioma or glioblastoma, undergoing nonglioma brain surgery, or in good health (not recorded which). The sequencing sample was made of glioma tissue, nonneoplastic brain tissue, or PBMCs (not recorded which). CDR3 residues: CSAWVLPRNEQFF. The CDR3, as DNA: TGCAGTGCTTGGGTTCTGCCGCGCAATGAGCAGTTCTTC.